This TCR beta chain is drawn from a study of blood T cell repertoires in COVID-19. Across the study: The United States, Italy and Spain provided the acute and convalescent COVID-19 samples. T cells, B-cell-depleted T cells, or PBMCs provided the cDNA or gDNA that served as material.

The CDR3 covers 16 residues. Germline V gives CDR1 SGHNT, CDR2 YENEEA. V lost 5 bases, J lost 1 base, and 17 bases lay in between. In the original processing: Estimated nucleated cell counts came from reference gene primer amplification. Using immunoSEQ multiplex PCR, the repertoire was profiled, and TCRdb retains in-frame clones only, with some absent. The D gene and trimming were derived from the DNA, and the V and J assignments and clone size from that table. The sample has about 350,000 clones, approximately 90% seen once; the top ten hold 2.5% to 4%. The sample was peripheral blood. The TCR originated in a woman between 18 and 29 years old who had recovered from COVID-19. The rearrangement joins TRBV11-3 to TRBJ1-1; D unresolved. Written as DNA, the CDR3 is TGTGCCAGCAGCCCCCCGGGGAAAGCATCGAACACTGAAGCTTTCTTT. Translation gives CASSPPGKASNTEAFF.